This passage covers 25 T cell receptor beta chains from one sample sequenced in a study of cytomegalovirus exposure and HLA in healthy donors. The PCR used 60 Vbeta and 13 Jbeta primers. TCRdb keeps only in-frame clones here, not all; method: immunoSEQ multiplex PCR. The sample includes approximately 43,000 clones. The source material was PBMCs. The receptor set was obtained from a woman aged 30 to 39 in good health and CMV-seronegative.

V and J are TRBV29-1 and TRBJ2-5; 9 nucleotides agree with TRBD2. CDR3 length: 14 amino acids. Germline values: CDR1 SQVTM, CDR2 ANQGSEA. Trimming cost V 0 bases and J 4 bases; bases outside gene matches: 3. CDR3 in amino acids: CSVEDGAGGETQYF. CDR3 in DNA: TGCAGCGTTGAAGATGGAGCGGGAGGAGAGACCCAGTACTTC.

The genes are TRBV5-1 and TRBJ1-5; a possible D gene is TRBD1 (6 bases). Germline values: CDR1 SGHRS, CDR2 YFSETQ. V was trimmed by 2 bases and J by 7 bases, leaving 10 bases between them. CDR3 length equals 13 residues. CDR3: CASSFRGPQPQHF. In DNA, the CDR3 is TGCGCCAGCAGCTTCAGGGGTCCCCAGCCCCAGCATTTT.

Regarding this clone: At one boundary the junction diverges from the germline segment, which might be a read error. The CDR3 spells CASPPELF. The CDR3 DNA is TGTGCCAGCCCCCCCGAGCTCTTC. The chain couples TRBV7-9 to TRBJ2-1; D gene ambiguous. The CDR3 consists of 8 residues. The germline CDR1 and CDR2 sequences are SEHNR and FQNEAQ (reference sequence).

The V and J genes are TRBV13 and TRBJ1-1; TRBD1 matches 7 bases. The CDR3 is made up of 14 amino acids. V lost 6 bases and J lost 1; bases outside the gene matches: 5. Germline lookup yields CDR1 PRHDT and CDR2 FYEKMQ (reference sequence). The CDR3 region is CASRRTGRNTEAFF. The CDR3 DNA sequence: TGTGCCAGCAGGCGGACAGGACGGAACACTGAAGCTTTCTTT.

This chain uses TRBV6-1 with TRBJ2-7; 9 nucleotides match TRBD2. This CDR3 region has 15 residues. V was pared by 0 bases and J by 1 base, with 1 base of the junction left unmatched. Per the germline V gene, CDR1 is MNHNS and CDR2 is SASEGT. CDR3 in amino acids: CASSEALAGSYEQYF. CDR3 nucleotides: TGTGCCAGCAGTGAAGCGCTAGCGGGATCCTACGAGCAGTACTTC.

The rearrangement joins TRBV4-3 to TRBJ1-2; TRBD1 might be the D (5 bases). The CDR3 has 15 amino acids. The ends were cut back, 0 bases at V and 4 bases at J, with 12 bases in the middle. The germline CDR1 and CDR2 sequences are LGHNA and YSLEER. The CDR3 DNA follows: TGCGCCAGCAGCCAAGATTTGGGGGGAGTCTATGGCTACACCTTC. This encodes CASSQDLGGVYGYTF.

This sequence joins TRBV6-5 and TRBJ2-3; weak D call: TRBD1 (6 bases). This CDR3 is built from 13 residues. Per germline, CDR1 MNHEY and CDR2 SVGAGI. Trimming left V 7 bases short and J 1 base short, with 9 bases between. The CDR3 sequence: CASNRVGTDTQYF. The CDR3 DNA sequence: TGTGCCAGCAACAGGGTAGGCACAGATACGCAGTATTTT.

V is TRBV2 and J is TRBJ1-2, with a weak D call TRBD1 (6 bases). CDR3 length equals 15 residues. Looked up from germline, CDR1 is SNHLY and CDR2 is FYNNEI. The V gene lost 7 bases and the J gene lost 1 base, with 16 bases spanning the gap. CDR3 sequence (DNA): TGTGCCAGCAAGGGACCGGGACACCGTAACTATGGCTACACCTTC. Amino acids: CASKGPGHRNYGYTF.

Points on this clone: A junction boundary mismatches the germline segment, possibly from a read error. This specimen includes other DNA sequences encoding the same CDR3. This chain uses TRBV19 with TRBJ2-1, with 8 bases fitting TRBD2. The germline gives CDR1 LNHDA, CDR2 SQIVND (reference sequence). The CDR3 extends over 15 amino acids. The CDR3 bases are TGTGCCAGTAGTGTTACTAGCGGCTCCGACAATGAGCAGTTCTTC. Its translation is CASSVTSGSDNEQFF. Full variable domain (missing parts from reference TRBV19 and TRBJ2-1): DGGITQSPKYLFRKEGQNVTLSCEQNLNHDAMYWYRQDPGQGLRLIYYSQIVNDFQKGDIAEGYSVSREKKESFPLTVTSAQKNPTAFYLCASSVTSGSDNEQFFGPGTRLTVL.

The chain employs TRBV12-5 and TRBJ2-2, with a weak D call TRBD1 (6 bases). The CDR3 runs to 15 residues. The V and J ends lost 9 bases and 7 bases respectively, with 21 bases between them. Germline V gene lookup returns CDR1 LGHNT and CDR2 FRNRAP. DNA for the CDR3: TGTGCTAGCTCAACTTGGGACATTGAGGACGGGGAGCTGTTTTTT. Translating it yields CASSTWDIEDGELFF.

This chain connects TRBV28 to TRBJ1-5; D is uncertain. This CDR3 region has 12 residues. With 6 bases removed from V and 6 bases from J, the gap between germline ends came to 9 bases. Germline V gives CDR1 MDHEN, CDR2 SYDVKM. In DNA form, the CDR3 reads TGTGCCAGCAGCCAACAGAGTCAGCCCCAGCATTTT. Its protein is CASSQQSQPQHF.

This chain joins TRBV28 and TRBJ1-2; 8 bases fit TRBD1. Per germline, CDR1 MDHEN and CDR2 SYDVKM. V lost 9 bases to trimming and J lost 6 bases; unmatched junction nucleotides: 9. The CDR3 covers 13 residues. The CDR3 sequence is CASRTGNENGYTF. In DNA form, the CDR3 reads TGTGCCAGTAGGACAGGGAATGAGAATGGCTACACCTTC.

The chain links TRBV29-1 to TRBJ2-3; TRBD2 agrees at 10 bases. The CDR3 totals 17 residues. Germline V gene lookup returns CDR1 SQVTM and CDR2 ANQGSEA. The J segment lost 2 bases and the V segment lost 7 bases, leaving 15 bases of the junction unmatched. CDR3: CSAGLAGAGVDTDTQYF. The CDR3 DNA sequence: TGCAGCGCTGGGCTAGCGGGAGCGGGGGTAGACACAGATACGCAGTATTTT.

V usage is TRBV6-5 and J usage is TRBJ2-1; 10 bases agree with TRBD1. Germline V gives CDR1 MNHEY, CDR2 SVGAGI. This CDR3 is built from 15 residues. V lost 7 bases and J lost 4; bases outside the gene matches: 7. CDR3 DNA: TGTGCCAGCAAAATCGACAGGGGGCTGTACAATGAGCAGTTCTTC. As protein: CASKIDRGLYNEQFF.

The rearrangement joins TRBV30 to TRBJ1-1; D is possibly TRBD1 (5 bases). The V gene lost 5 bases and the J gene lost 0 bases, with 10 bases spanning the gap. This CDR3 is 13 amino acids long. Germline CDR1 GTSNPN, CDR2 SVGIG (reference sequence). The CDR3 spells CAWQDTVNTEAFF. The CDR3 region has the DNA TGTGCCTGGCAGGACACCGTGAACACTGAAGCTTTCTTT.

The chain combines TRBV5-1 with TRBJ2-7; 9 nucleotides line up with TRBD1. V trimming: 4 bases; J trimming: 4 bases; junction bases outside the gene matches: 9. CDR3 length equals 15 residues. Germline CDR1 is SGHRS and CDR2 is YFSETQ. CDR3 protein: CASSPFQGQGYEQYF. The CDR3, as DNA: TGCGCCAGCAGCCCCTTTCAGGGACAGGGTTACGAGCAGTACTTC.

The chain combines TRBV6-4 with TRBJ2-7, with D unresolved. The CDR3 contains 11 residues. Trimming took 8 bases from V and 6 from J, leaving 11 bases between them. Per the germline V gene, CDR1 is MRHNA and CDR2 is SNTAGT. The DNA of the CDR3 is TGTGCCAGCCTGTGGCAGTTCGAGCAGTACTTC. Encoded protein: CASLWQFEQYF.

The chain joins TRBV2 to TRBJ1-2, with TRBD1 as a possible D gene (6 bases). The CDR3 has 12 amino acids. Germline values: CDR1 SNHLY, CDR2 FYNNEI. CDR3 residues: CAGGEFNYGYTF. In nucleotides, the CDR3 is TGTGCAGGGGGGGAATTTAACTATGGCTACACCTTC.

The CDR3: CAWSSGTGHNEQFF. The CDR3 DNA follows: TGTGCCTGGAGTTCCGGGACAGGTCACAATGAGCAGTTCTTC. The chain links TRBV30 to TRBJ2-1; 8 positions match TRBD1. V was pared by 2 bases and J by 5 bases, with 5 bases of the junction left unmatched. CDR3 length: 14 residues. Germline lookup yields CDR1 GTSNPN and CDR2 SVGIG (reference sequence).

The V and J genes are TRBV7-6 and TRBJ2-3; 10 nucleotides line up with TRBD2. V shed 1 base, J shed 4 bases, and the junction held 5 bases outside the gene matches. The CDR3 runs to 16 residues. From germline, CDR1 is SGHVS and CDR2 FNYEAQ. The CDR3 reads CASSLDGLAGADTQYF. In DNA, the CDR3 is TGTGCCAGCAGCTTAGACGGGCTAGCGGGAGCAGATACGCAGTATTTT.

The gene calls are TRBV19 and TRBJ1-5; 9 positions agree with TRBD1. The germline CDR1 and CDR2 sequences are LNHDA and SQIVND (reference sequence). V dropped 5 bases and J dropped 6; count of bases not matched to a gene: 5. The CDR3 is made up of 14 amino acids. In nucleotides, the CDR3 is TGTGCCAGTAGTGAAACAGGGGGCAGTCAGCCCCAGCATTTT. Translated, it gives CASSETGGSQPQHF.

The chain links TRBV15 to TRBJ1-2; 12 nucleotides match TRBD1. Germline V gene data show CDR1 as LNHNV and CDR2 as YYDKDF (reference sequence). This CDR3 contains 16 residues. Trimming took 1 base from V and 4 from J; bases not matched to a gene: 4. The CDR3 region has the DNA TGTGCCACCAGCAGAGGGGACAGGGGGCAGGTCTATGGCTACACCTTC. This sequence encodes CATSRGDRGQVYGYTF.

The chain has TRBV18 and TRBJ2-7; D remains ambiguous. The length of the CDR3 is 14 residues. V was shortened by 2 bases and J by 0 bases, with 8 bases between the two germline ends. Looked up from germline, CDR1 is KGHSH and CDR2 is LQKENI. The CDR3 reads CASSPYAASYEQYF. The CDR3 DNA is TGTGCCAGCTCACCATACGCGGCCTCCTACGAGCAGTACTTC.

This chain joins TRBV28 and TRBJ2-6; 8 bases map to TRBD1. J was trimmed by 0 bases and V by 3 bases; bases with no gene match: 4. Germline CDR1 and CDR2: MDHEN and SYDVKM. This CDR3 has 17 amino acids. CDR3 nucleotide sequence: TGTGCCAGCAGTTTTGACAGGGGAGGCTCTGGGGCCAACGTCCTGACTTTC. It codes for CASSFDRGGSGANVLTF.

The chain carries TRBV7-8 and TRBJ2-3; maybe TRBD2 (5 bases). The CDR3 extends over 16 amino acids. V gave up 2 bases and J gave up 2 bases, with 14 bases separating them. Germline V CDR1 and CDR2: SGHVS, FQNEAQ. The CDR3 DNA follows: TGTGCCAGCAGCTTACAGCTGGACTTCAACACAGATACGCAGTATTTT. Its translation is CASSLQLDFNTDTQYF.